This TCR beta chain was captured in a study of shared clonotypes between healthy human individuals. Overall study findings and caveats: Naive subsets tended to show greater estimated richness than memory subsets. Sharing of clonotypes among donors was expected to vary with sequencing depth. Generation probabilities of non-shared clonotypes were lower (relative to those shared by all four donors).

Sequenced by immunoSEQ multiplex PCR; TCRdb stores in-frame clones only, minus some. The sample holds approximately 740,000 clones, around 72% seen once. About this clone: Its antigen is not known.

This CDR3 is built from 17 residues. CDR1 SGHRS and CDR2 YFSETQ come from the germline V gene. V was pared by 0 bases and J by 3 bases, with 10 bases of the junction left unmatched. The sample comprised memory CD4+ T cells sorted from blood. As to subset: CD45RA-negative fraction. This receptor was taken from a woman under 40 in good health. V and J are TRBV5-1 and TRBJ1-2, with 8 bases matching TRBD1. CDR3 loop: CASSLGYSTGEDYGYTF. Here the CDR3 DNA reads TGCGCCAGCAGCTTGGGTTATTCGACAGGGGAGGACTATGGCTACACCTTC.